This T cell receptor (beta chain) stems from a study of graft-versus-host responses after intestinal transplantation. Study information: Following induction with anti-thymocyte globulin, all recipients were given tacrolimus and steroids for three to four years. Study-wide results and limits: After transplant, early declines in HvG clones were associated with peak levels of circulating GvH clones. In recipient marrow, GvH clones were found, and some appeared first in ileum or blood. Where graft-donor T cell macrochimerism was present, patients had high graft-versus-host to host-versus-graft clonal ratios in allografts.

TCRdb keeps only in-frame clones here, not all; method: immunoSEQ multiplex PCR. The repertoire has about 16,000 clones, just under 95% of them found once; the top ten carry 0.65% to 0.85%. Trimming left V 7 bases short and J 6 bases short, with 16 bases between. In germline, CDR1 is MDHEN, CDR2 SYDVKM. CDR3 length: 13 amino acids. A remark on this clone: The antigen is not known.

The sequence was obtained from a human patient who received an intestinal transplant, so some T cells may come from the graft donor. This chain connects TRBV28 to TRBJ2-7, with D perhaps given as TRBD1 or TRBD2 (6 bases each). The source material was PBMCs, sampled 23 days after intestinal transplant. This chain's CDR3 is CASTGDRRGEQYF. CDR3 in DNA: TGTGCCAGCACTGGAGACAGGAGGGGCGAGCAGTACTTC. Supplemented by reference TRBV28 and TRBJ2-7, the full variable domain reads DVKVTQSSRYLVKRTGEKVFLECVQDMDHENMFWYRQDPGLGLRLIYFSYDVKMKEKGDIPEGYSVSREKKERFSLILESASTNQTSMYLCASTGDRRGEQYFGPGTRLTVT.